These 25 T cell receptor beta chains were sequenced from one sample in a study of blood T cells in healthy people across ages. Primers used in a second PCR of roughly 6 to 11 cycles were a sample-barcoded 5' primer and a J-beta primer mix. MiXCR, applied by TCRdb to the 5' RACE reads, yields one record per CDR3 protein. Altogether roughly 1,800,000 distinct CDR3 sequences are present, just under 50% being singletons, with the ten largest covering roughly 2%. The sequencing sample was made of blood. The receptors originated from a woman between 35 and 50 years old in good health.

This chain uses TRBV6-5 with TRBJ2-1; D gene ambiguous. CDR3 length: 14 residues. Trimming left V 4 bases short and J 6 bases short, with 13 bases between. Germline values: CDR1 MNHEY, CDR2 SVGAGI. The DNA for the CDR3 is TGTGCCAGCAGTTGCTTCGGATTGAGCAATGAGCAGTTCTTC. Its protein product is CASSCFGLSNEQFF.

The V and J genes are TRBV28 and TRBJ2-3, with no clear D. Germline V lookup: CDR1 MDHEN, CDR2 SYDVKM. The V end was cut by 6 bases, the J end by 0 bases, with 13 bases between. CDR3 size: 15 residues. Here the CDR3 reads CASSPPTRSTDTQYF. The CDR3 DNA sequence: TGTGCCAGCAGCCCCCCTACCCGTAGCACAGATACGCAGTATTTT.

The J gene is TRBJ2-3, the V gene TRBV7-6; 12 positions match TRBD2. The CDR3 totals 18 residues. Trimming took 7 bases from V and 0 from J; bases not matched to a gene: 11. The V gene's germline CDR1 is SGHVS and CDR2 FNYEAQ. The CDR3 sequence: CASTSTSGGAMSTDTQYF. CDR3 coding DNA: TGTGCCAGCACCTCGACTAGCGGGGGAGCTATGAGCACAGATACGCAGTATTTT.

J is TRBJ1-4 and V is TRBV2, with a tentative D call TRBD1 (6 bases). The CDR3 totals 13 residues. In germline, CDR1 is SNHLY, CDR2 FYNNEI. V lost 1 base and J 8 bases, leaving 8 bases between the germline ends. Written as DNA, the CDR3 is TGTGCCAGCAGTGAAGGCGGGACAGAAAAACTGTTTTTT. Translated, it gives CASSEGGTEKLFF. Complete variable domain (other parts from reference TRBV2 and TRBJ1-4): EPEVTQTPSHQVTQMGQEVILRCVPISNHLYFYWYRQILGQKVEFLVSFYNNEISEKSEIFDDQFSVERPDGSNFTLKIRSTKLEDSAMYFCASSEGGTEKLFFGSGTQLSVL.

The chain has TRBV14 and TRBJ2-7; 9 bases map to TRBD1. Germline V lookup: CDR1 SGHDN, CDR2 FVKESK. V gave up 5 bases and J gave up 4 bases; unmatched junction bases: 12. This CDR3 contains 16 residues. The CDR3 DNA sequence: TGTGCCAGCAGCGTTGTACCGGGACAGGGAGATTACGAGCAGTACTTC. Its protein product is CASSVVPGQGDYEQYF. The full variable domain, in which reference TRBV14 and TRBJ2-7 provide the parts outside the CDR3, is EAGVTQFPSHSVIEKGQTVTLRCDPISGHDNLYWYRRVMGKEIKFLLHFVKESKQDESGMPNNRFLAERTGGTYSTLKVQPAELEDSGVYFCASSVVPGQGDYEQYFGPGTRLTVT.

This clonotype was recorded a few times. V usage is TRBV6-5 and J usage is TRBJ2-1, with TRBD1 identical over 8 bases. After removal of 5 bases from V and 8 bases from J, the junction contained 11 bases not matched to a gene. CDR1 MNHEY and CDR2 SVGAGI come from the germline V gene. The CDR3 is made up of 15 amino acids. The CDR3 DNA is TGTGCCAGCAGTAAACGGACAGGGCCGACCCATGAGCAGTTCTTC. Translated, it gives CASSKRTGPTHEQFF.

The chain combines TRBV12-3 or TRBV12-4 with TRBJ1-1, with TRBD1 identical over 7 bases. The CDR3 consists of 14 residues. The ends lost 5 bases at V and 2 bases at J; junction bases unmatched: 5. The CDR3: CASSLQGINTEAFF. The CDR3 DNA reads as TGTGCCAGCAGTCTACAGGGGATTAACACTGAAGCTTTCTTT.

The chain joins TRBV7-2 to TRBJ2-7, with D possibly matching TRBD2 (5 bases). CDR1 is SGHTA, CDR2 FQGNSA, per germline. V shed 1 base and J shed 6 bases, with 10 bases lying between them. The CDR3 is 13 amino acids. The CDR3 nucleotides read TGTGCCAGCAGCTTAGAACTAGGGCGCGAGCAGTACTTC. Translated: CASSLELGREQYF.

The V gene is TRBV4-1, the J gene TRBJ2-4; possible D gene TRBD1, 5 bases. The CDR3 loop spans 11 amino acids. Trimming shortened V by 11 bases and J by 12 bases, and 17 bases separated the two germline ends. Germline CDR1 reads MGHRA; CDR2 reads YSYEKL. CDR3 in DNA: TGCGCCGGCGGCTGGGAAGGGGCTCAGTACTTC. As protein: CAGGWEGAQYF.

This chain links TRBV6-2 or TRBV6-3 with TRBJ2-6, with D possibly matching TRBD1 (7 bases). Trimming stripped 2 bases from V and 4 bases from J, with 15 bases between. From germline, CDR1 is MNHEY and CDR2 SVGEGT. The CDR3 has 17 amino acids. The CDR3 DNA reads as TGTGCCAGCAGTTACCTACACAGGGGACTCGGGGCCAACGTCCTGACTTTC. It yields the protein CASSYLHRGLGANVLTF.

The chain employs TRBV11-2 and TRBJ1-2; D is unclear. The CDR3 loop spans 13 amino acids. The V end was cut by 1 base, the J end by 8 bases, with 11 bases between. Germline values: CDR1 SGHAT, CDR2 FQNNGV. The CDR3 reads CASSLVGSRGYTF. The CDR3 DNA sequence: TGTGCCAGCAGCTTAGTGGGGAGTAGAGGCTACACCTTC.

The chain links TRBV4-2 to TRBJ2-3; no clear D. The V end lost 1 base, the J end lost 0 bases, and 11 bases lay between the germline ends. This CDR3 has 16 residues. The germline V gene has CDR1 LGHNA and CDR2 YNFKEQ. DNA of the CDR3: TGTGCCAGCAGCCAAGTGAGGCAGACAAGCACAGATACGCAGTATTTT. Encoded protein: CASSQVRQTSTDTQYF.

This clonotype occurred once. This chain uses TRBV5-1 with TRBJ2-7, with 11 bases that match TRBD1. Looked up from germline, CDR1 is SGHRS and CDR2 is YFSETQ. The V and J ends lost 5 bases and 4 bases, in that order; junction bases with no gene match: 14. The CDR3 extends over 17 amino acids. CDR3 in amino acids: CASRLTPPGQGEYEQYF. CDR3 nucleotides: TGCGCCAGCAGGCTTACTCCACCGGGACAGGGGGAATACGAGCAGTACTTC.

A remark on this clonotype: A junction end diverges from the germline sequence, so it may reflect a read error. The chain employs TRBV27 and TRBJ2-1; D might be TRBD2 (5 bases). The CDR3 has 15 residues. Germline CDR1 MNHEY, CDR2 SMNVEV (reference sequence). CDR3 protein: CASSFPGVDYNERFF. The CDR3 region has the DNA TGTGCCAGCAGTTTCCCCGGAGTCGACTACAATGAGCGGTTCTTC.

The chain combines TRBV10-3 with TRBJ2-7; 14 bases are shared with TRBD2. The DNA end is a closer match to TRBJ2-5, so the J assignment may be wrong. The CDR3 is 18 residues long. Germline assignment: CDR1 ENHRY and CDR2 SYGVKD. CDR3 nucleotide sequence: TGTGCCATCAGTGATGGACTAGCGGGGGGAGGGCGACAAGAGACCCAGTACTTC. Protein sequence: CAISDGLAGGGRQETQYF.

This clonotype was counted between two and nine times. The genes are TRBV6-1 and TRBJ1-1; no clear D. This CDR3 has 12 residues. Trimming shortened V by 6 bases and J by 10 bases, and 15 bases separated the two germline ends. CDR1 is MNHNS and CDR2 is SASEGT in the germline V gene. In DNA form, the CDR3 reads TGTGCCAGCAGGGTTGAACTCGAGAGAGCTTTCTTT. The encoded protein is CASRVELERAFF.

This clonotype was found a few times. The rearrangement joins TRBV4-3 to TRBJ2-3, with 7 bases matching TRBD1. There are 14 residues in the CDR3. Trimming took 4 bases from V and 2 from J; bases not matched to a gene: 3. Germline-derived CDR1 and CDR2 are LGHNA and YSLEER. The CDR3 is CASSRGTDTDTQYF. The CDR3 nucleotides are TGCGCCAGCAGCCGAGGGACAGACACAGATACGCAGTATTTT.

The chain is built from TRBV24-1 and TRBJ2-2; no firm D call. The CDR3 spans 14 residues. V was pared by 3 bases and J by 4 bases, with 8 bases between. Germline CDR1 is KGHDR and CDR2 is SFDVKD. The CDR3, as DNA: TGTGCCACCAGTGATCCCCGCGGCACCGGGGAGCTGTTTTTT. This gives the protein CATSDPRGTGELFF.

The sample holds a few counts of this clonotype. V usage is TRBV20-1 and J usage is TRBJ2-5; unclear D gene. CDR1 and CDR2 from the germline V gene are DFQATT and SNEGSKA (reference sequence). The V end was cut by 6 bases, the J end by 5 bases, with 16 bases between. The CDR3 extends over 13 amino acids. The CDR3 DNA sequence: TGCAGTGCCCCCGCCGGGTATCGGGAGACCCAGTACTTC. It translates to CSAPAGYRETQYF.

This clonotype appeared a single time. This chain joins TRBV7-2 and TRBJ2-5; perhaps D is TRBD1 or TRBD2 (6 bases each). CDR1 SGHTA and CDR2 FQGNSA come from the germline V gene. The CDR3 length is 15 residues. V was pared by 1 base and J by 11 bases, with 20 bases between. Written as DNA, the CDR3 is TGTGCCAGCAGCTTAGTTGGGGGGCAGGCCAATGAGCAGTACTTC. This sequence encodes CASSLVGGQANEQYF.

This clonotype occurred a few times. The gene calls are TRBV5-1 and TRBJ2-1; TRBD1 matches 7 bases. The CDR3 has 13 residues. Trimming removed 2 bases from V and 8 bases from J; junction bases left unmatched: 4. The germline CDR1 and CDR2 sequences are SGHRS and YFSETQ. The CDR3 is CASSFGQADEQFF. The CDR3 DNA sequence: TGCGCCAGCAGCTTTGGACAGGCGGATGAGCAGTTCTTC.

The chain carries TRBV11-2 and TRBJ2-5; possibly TRBD2 for D (5 bases). There are 21 residues in the CDR3. Per the germline V gene, CDR1 is SGHAT and CDR2 is FQNNGV. Trimming removed 3 bases at V and 1 base at J, with 30 bases between. For the CDR3, the DNA is TGTGCCAGCAGCTTTCTAGAGGGCATCCCTGACGTCCTCCCTTTCCAAGAGACCCAGTACTTC. Protein sequence: CASSFLEGIPDVLPFQETQYF. Using reference TRBV11-2 and TRBJ2-5 for the parts outside the CDR3, the full variable domain is EAGVAQSPRYKIIEKRQSVAFWCNPISGHATLYWYQQILGQGPKLLIQFQNNGVVDDSQLPKDRFSAERLKGVDSTLKIQPAKLEDSAVYLCASSFLEGIPDVLPFQETQYFGPGTRLLVL.

The rearrangement uses TRBV12-3 or TRBV12-4 and TRBJ2-6; tentative D call: TRBD1 (6 bases). The CDR3 extends over 17 amino acids. The V end was cut by 3 bases, the J end by 0 bases, with 12 bases between. CDR3 nucleotides: TGTGCCAGCAGTTTTGGTGGACAGATCTCTGGGGCCAACGTCCTGACTTTC. Translated, it gives CASSFGGQISGANVLTF.

The genes are TRBV7-2 and TRBJ2-1, with TRBD1 as a possible D gene (6 bases). In germline, CDR1 is SGHTA, CDR2 FQGNSA. The CDR3 contains 14 residues. Trimming stripped 3 bases from V and 5 bases from J, with 11 bases between. In DNA, the CDR3 is TGTGCCAGCAGCTTTCGACAGGCGAACAATGAGCAGTTCTTC. This gives the protein CASSFRQANNEQFF.

The chain employs TRBV5-6 and TRBJ2-3; unclear D gene. The CDR3 contains 15 residues. Germline CDR1 SGHDT, CDR2 YYEEEE. Trimming removed 2 bases from V and 4 bases from J, with 14 bases in between. In DNA, the CDR3 is TGTGCCAGCAGCTTCCCCACCGCAAGTGCAGATACGCAGTATTTT. Amino acids: CASSFPTASADTQYF.